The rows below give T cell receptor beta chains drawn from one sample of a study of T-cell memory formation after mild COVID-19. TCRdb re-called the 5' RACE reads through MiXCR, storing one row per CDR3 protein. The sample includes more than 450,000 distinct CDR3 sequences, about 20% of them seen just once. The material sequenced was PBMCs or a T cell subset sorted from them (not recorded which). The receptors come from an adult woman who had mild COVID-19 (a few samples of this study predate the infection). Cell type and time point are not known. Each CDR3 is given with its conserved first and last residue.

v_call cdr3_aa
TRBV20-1 CSARDPKSETQYF
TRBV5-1 CASSLVGTGSSGANVLTF
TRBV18 CASSPGFGETQYF
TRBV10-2 CASRTAGNTEAFF
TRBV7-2 CASSFSRTGSGNTIYF
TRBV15 CATSRVGTSGRNEQFF
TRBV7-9 CASSLPGTSTEQYF
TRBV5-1 CASSLLTGAFNTEAFF
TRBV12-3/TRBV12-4 CASSPSGVNTGELFF
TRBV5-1 CASSLSAESEAFF
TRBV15 CATSSSGGGYNEQFF
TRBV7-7 CASSPRTSGGGTQYF
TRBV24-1 CATSGPGQGSYEQYF
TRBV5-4 CASSPPGTSQETQYF
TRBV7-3 CASSLKGGNTEAFF
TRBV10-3 CASGQGGSGANVLTF
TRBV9 CASSVDGGTGLSYNEQFF
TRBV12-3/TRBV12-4 CASSLSAGDGSPLHF